The 10 T cell receptor beta chains reported below all come from one sample, sequenced in a study of blood T cell repertoires in COVID-19. The method was immunoSEQ multiplex PCR; TCRdb's version includes in-frame clones alone and lacks a portion of them. This table has about 68,000 clones, more than 70% appearing once. Sequenced input: peripheral blood. The receptors come from a man aged 45-65 years with active COVID-19.

This chain links TRBV7-2 with TRBJ2-3; 11 bases are shared with TRBD2. Germline V lookup: CDR1 SGHTA, CDR2 FQGNSA. CDR3 length equals 19 residues. J gave up 2 bases and V 2 bases, and 12 bases lay outside the gene matches. Here the CDR3 reads CASSLYWQASGGPTDTQYF. CDR3 bases: TGTGCCAGCAGCTTATATTGGCAAGCTAGCGGGGGGCCCACAGATACGCAGTATTTT.

The gene calls are TRBV7-9 and TRBJ2-5; D perhaps matches TRBD2 (5 bases). The V gene's germline CDR1 is SEHNR and CDR2 FQNEAQ (reference sequence). V was shortened by 1 base and J by 4 bases, with 19 bases between the two germline ends. The CDR3 extends over 17 amino acids. The CDR3 region has the DNA TGTGCCAGCAGCTTAGTATATAGCGCGGGTCTTAGAGAGACCCAGTACTTC. It codes for CASSLVYSAGLRETQYF.

The V and J genes are TRBV3-1 (or the pseudogene TRBV3-2) and TRBJ2-3; 14 bases are a match to TRBD2. The CDR3 extends over 15 amino acids. V shed 6 bases, J shed 6 bases, and the junction held 5 bases outside the gene matches. From germline, CDR1 is LGHDT and CDR2 YNNKEL (reference sequence). CDR3 bases: TGTGCCAGCAGGGGACTAGCGGGGGAGGGCGATACGCAGTATTTT. This gives the protein CASRGLAGEGDTQYF.

This clone was counted once. This sequence joins TRBV6-5 and TRBJ2-1; maybe TRBD2 (5 bases). CDR1 and CDR2 from the germline V gene are MNHEY and SVGAGI. Trimming took off 6 bases at V and 8 bases at J, with 11 bases between the two ends. The CDR3 loop spans 12 amino acids. This CDR3 reads CASRGVSDEQFF. CDR3 DNA sequence: TGTGCCAGCAGAGGTGTTAGCGATGAGCAGTTCTTC.

The rearrangement joins TRBV14 to TRBJ2-7, with D tentatively TRBD1 (6 bases). In germline, CDR1 is SGHDN, CDR2 FVKESK. Trimming shortened V by 5 bases and J by 3 bases, and 11 bases separated the two germline ends. The CDR3 runs to 13 residues. CDR3 DNA sequence: TGTGCCAGCAGCTTAGGACAGTACTACGAGCAGTACTTC. It is translated as CASSLGQYYEQYF.

The CDR3 nucleotides read TGTGCCAGCAGTGACAGGGTCCTGAACGAGCAGTACTTC. As protein: CASSDRVLNEQYF. The rearrangement joins TRBV6-1 to TRBJ2-7; maybe TRBD1 (5 bases). Trimming removed 3 bases from V and 5 bases from J, with 11 bases in between. CDR1 and CDR2 (germline): MNHNS, SASEGT. This CDR3 has 13 residues.

The CDR3 region has the DNA TGTGCCAGCAGTTACTCGACGGGGGAGAATGGCTACACCTTC. This translates into CASSYSTGENGYTF. V gene TRBV6-6 combines with J gene TRBJ1-2; D may be TRBD1 (5 bases). This CDR3 has 14 amino acids. V was clipped by 0 bases and J by 6 bases, with 11 bases between them. The germline V gene encodes CDR1 MNHNY and CDR2 SVGAGI (reference sequence).

J is TRBJ2-5 and V is TRBV7-2, with no clear D. The ends were cut back, 5 bases at V and 5 bases at J, with 12 bases in the middle. CDR3 length equals 13 residues. The germline V gene encodes CDR1 SGHTA and CDR2 FQGNSA. The CDR3 loop reads CASSVPDGETQYF. The CDR3 coding sequence is TGTGCCAGCAGCGTACCCGACGGGGAGACCCAGTACTTC.

This clone turned up a few times. This chain connects TRBV9 to TRBJ2-5; 8 bases line up with TRBD2. Germline CDR1 SGDLS, CDR2 YYNGEE. V lost 3 bases, J lost 5 bases, and 9 bases stayed unmatched. The CDR3 covers 15 residues. The CDR3 nucleotides read TGTGCCAGCAGCGCCGGGGGGGGGGTTCTGGAGACCCAGTACTTC. Encoded protein: CASSAGGGVLETQYF.

This clone was counted only a few times. CDR3 region: CATSIDSPSNQPQHF. The CDR3 region has the DNA TGTGCCACTTCGATAGACAGTCCTAGCAATCAGCCCCAGCATTTT. V usage is TRBV10-3 and J usage is TRBJ1-5, with D tentatively TRBD1 (5 bases). Germline V gives CDR1 ENHRY, CDR2 SYGVKD. The V gene lost 10 bases and the J gene lost 0 bases, with 16 bases spanning the gap. The CDR3 loop spans 15 amino acids.